This record concerns one T cell receptor beta chain sequence. The antigen remains undetermined. V shed 6 bases and J 14 bases; nucleotides not matched to a gene: 10. Germline CDR1 is SQVTM and CDR2 is ANQGSEA. This CDR3 is built from 12 residues. The data are from a study of beta chain features in type 1 diabetes. The study, taken as a whole, reports: Sequencing from cDNA could over-represent high-TCR-expressing cells.

cDNA synthesis used the whole RNA isolate, giving expressed TCRB sequences. Sequenced by immunoSEQ multiplex PCR; TCRdb stores in-frame clones only, minus some. This repertoire shows nearly 250,000 clones, 14% found once; its top ten account for more than 0.02%. This receptor was taken from a woman aged 40-49 years in good health. J is TRBJ1-4 and V is TRBV29-1, with TRBD1 matching over 9 bases. What was sequenced was naive CD4+ T cells from blood. Written as DNA, the CDR3 is TGCAGCGTGCATGGACAGGGGACAAGGCTGTTTTTT. Protein: CSVHGQGTRLFF.